This entry describes one T cell receptor beta chain. Its antigen is unknown. The sample belongs to a study of cytomegalovirus exposure and HLA in healthy donors. Overall study context: Per a later analysis, the roughly 640 first-cohort and approximately 120 validation repertoires shared one platform. Study-level findings and limits: It was reported that the classifier diagnosed cytomegalovirus status with high specificity and sensitivity in both the original and validation cohorts. Rare TCR sequences dominated, though some public TCRs recurred in many donors.

Separate from the approximately 670-subject first cohort was the approximately 130-subject validation cohort, to which the donors belonged. Profiling relied on immunoSEQ multiplex PCR, and the TCRdb table lists in-frame clones only, not all of them. The top ten hold 3% to 4% of the sample, which has 100,000 or so clones, around 86% seen once. Germline V gene sequence: CDR1 MDHEN, CDR2 SYDVKM. Trimming removed 6 bases from V and 0 bases from J, with 15 bases in between. The CDR3 has 16 residues. Sequencing input: PBMCs. This clonotype was sampled from a woman between 18 and 29 years old in good health and CMV-seropositive. The rearrangement links TRBV28 to TRBJ2-1; the D gene is possibly TRBD1 (6 bases). CDR3 protein: CASRPTDRSSYNEQFF. CDR3 coding DNA: TGTGCCAGCAGACCTACCGACAGGAGCTCCTACAATGAGCAGTTCTTC.